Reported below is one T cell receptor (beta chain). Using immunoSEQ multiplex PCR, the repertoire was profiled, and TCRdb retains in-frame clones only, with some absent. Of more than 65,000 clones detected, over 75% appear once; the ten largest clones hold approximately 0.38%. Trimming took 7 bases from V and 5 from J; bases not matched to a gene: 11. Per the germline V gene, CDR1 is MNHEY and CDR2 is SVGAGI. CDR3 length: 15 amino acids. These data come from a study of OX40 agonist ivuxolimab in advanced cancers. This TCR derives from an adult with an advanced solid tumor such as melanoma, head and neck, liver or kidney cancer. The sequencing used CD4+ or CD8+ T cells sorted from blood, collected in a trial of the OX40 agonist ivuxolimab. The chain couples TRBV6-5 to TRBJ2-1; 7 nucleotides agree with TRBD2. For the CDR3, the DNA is TGTGCCAGCATTCGTGCCGGGACTAACCACAATGAGCAGTTCTTC. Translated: CASIRAGTNHNEQFF.